Shown below are 17 T cell receptor beta chains from a single sample sequenced in a study of technical replicates of blood from several donors. Sequencing used immunoSEQ multiplex PCR; TCRdb keeps in-frame clones, though not all of them. The sample includes 60,000 to 85,000 clones, about 94% of them seen just once. The sequenced material came from T cells isolated from PBMCs. Receptor source: a human donor in good health.

This chain connects TRBV5-6 to TRBJ2-7; 8 nucleotides line up with TRBD1. Germline loops: CDR1 SGHDT, CDR2 YYEEEE. This CDR3 has 15 residues. Unmatched junction bases numbered 11, after V lost 4 bases and J lost 5 bases. Here the CDR3 reads CASSESGTGYHEQYF. As DNA, the CDR3 is TGTGCCAGCAGCGAATCCGGGACAGGATATCACGAGCAGTACTTC. Full variable domain (rest looked up from reference TRBV5-6 and TRBJ2-7): DAGVTQSPTHLIKTRGQQVTLRCSPKSGHDTVSWYQQALGQGPQFIFQYYEEEERQRGNFPDRFSGHQFPNYSSELNVNALLLGDSALYLCASSESGTGYHEQYFGPGTRLTVT.

V and J are TRBV9 and TRBJ2-2; possible D gene TRBD1, 6 bases. Germline CDR1 is SGDLS and CDR2 is YYNGEE. V dropped 4 bases and J dropped 1 base, with 17 bases sitting between them. This CDR3 is 17 amino acids long. CDR3 nucleotides: TGTGCCAGCAGCCCAGACAGGTTATCATTGAACACCGGGGAGCTGTTTTTT. This codes for CASSPDRLSLNTGELFF.

J is TRBJ2-3 and V is TRBV5-1; D uncertain. From germline, CDR1 is SGHRS and CDR2 YFSETQ. The V gene lost 0 bases and the J gene lost 4 bases, with 9 bases spanning the gap. The CDR3 totals 14 residues. CDR3 DNA: TGCGCCAGCAGCTTGGAGCTAGTTTCAGATACGCAGTATTTT. This codes for CASSLELVSDTQYF.

The chain couples TRBV29-1 to TRBJ2-5; TRBD1 might be the D (6 bases). The V and J ends lost 2 bases and 5 bases respectively, with 12 bases between them. Looked up from germline, CDR1 is SQVTM and CDR2 is ANQGSEA. The length of the CDR3 is 13 residues. In DNA, the CDR3 is TGCAGCGTTGAAAAGCAGGGGTGGGAGACCCAGTACTTC. Its protein product is CSVEKQGWETQYF.

This clone showed up just once. The J gene is TRBJ2-7, the V gene TRBV19; 7 bases align to TRBD1. CDR1 is LNHDA, CDR2 SQIVND, per germline (reference sequence). The length of the CDR3 is 13 residues. With 2 bases clipped from V and 5 bases from J, the junction kept 3 bases outside the gene matches. The CDR3 nucleotides read TGTGCCAGTAGTATAAGACAGGGAGACGAGCAGTACTTC. Its translation: CASSIRQGDEQYF.

This sequence joins TRBV4-3 and TRBJ1-5; TRBD1 matches at 9 bases. The trim removed 0 bases at V and 4 bases at J, leaving 7 bases unmatched. The germline V gene has CDR1 LGHNA and CDR2 YSLEER. This CDR3 contains 17 residues. CDR3 sequence reads: CASSQEWGTGRNQPQHF. The DNA for the CDR3 is TGCGCCAGCAGCCAAGAATGGGGGACAGGGAGAAATCAGCCCCAGCATTTT.

The rearrangement uses TRBV4-2 and TRBJ2-3; 10 positions match TRBD2. In germline, CDR1 is LGHNA, CDR2 YNFKEQ. The CDR3 consists of 17 residues. The V segment lost 0 bases and the J segment 3 bases; nucleotides outside the gene matches: 6. The chain's CDR3 is CASSQDPVAGGTDTQYF. CDR3 nucleotides: TGTGCCAGCAGCCAAGATCCAGTAGCGGGGGGAACAGATACGCAGTATTTT.

The chain is built from TRBV2 and TRBJ1-1, with D hard to call. Between the trimmed V and J ends, which lost 6 bases and 5 bases, there was a span of 13 bases. This CDR3 is 13 amino acids long. Germline-derived CDR1 and CDR2 are SNHLY and FYNNEI. The CDR3 DNA is TGTGCCAGCAGCATGTTGACATTGACTGAAGCTTTCTTT. This codes for CASSMLTLTEAFF.

The CDR3 coding sequence is TGTGCCAGAACTAGCGGGAGCACAGATACGCAGTATTTT. Its protein product is CARTSGSTDTQYF. V and J are TRBV30 and TRBJ2-3; 9 bases align to TRBD2. CDR3 length equals 13 residues. Germline CDR1 reads GTSNPN; CDR2 reads SVGIG (reference sequence). The junction had 3 bases not matched to a gene; V was cut back by 8 bases and J by 0 bases.

This chain joins TRBV30 and TRBJ2-2, with TRBD1 as a possible D gene (5 bases). CDR3 length equals 14 residues. Germline V gene lookup returns CDR1 GTSNPN and CDR2 SVGIG (reference sequence). Trimming cost V 1 base and J 6 bases, with 12 bases left between them. The CDR3 sequence is CAWSGFRVSGELFF. The CDR3 nucleotides are TGTGCCTGGAGTGGGTTCAGGGTATCCGGGGAGCTGTTTTTT.

This clone was recorded once. The chain uses TRBV27 and TRBJ1-1, with D tentatively TRBD1 (5 bases). The V end was cut by 2 bases, the J end by 5 bases, with 15 bases between. This CDR3 contains 15 residues. CDR1 is MNHEY and CDR2 is SMNVEV in the germline V gene (reference sequence). This CDR3 is CASSLNLGGRTEAFF. CDR3 DNA: TGTGCCAGCAGTTTAAATTTGGGGGGAAGAACTGAAGCTTTCTTT.

The V and J genes are TRBV19 and TRBJ1-5; 9 bases agree with TRBD1. Germline lookup yields CDR1 LNHDA and CDR2 SQIVND (reference sequence). This CDR3 comprises 14 residues. Trimming took 5 bases from V and 2 from J; bases not matched to a gene: 1. In nucleotides, the CDR3 is TGTGCCAGTAGTTGGACAGGGGGCAATCAGCCCCAGCATTTT. Translated, it gives CASSWTGGNQPQHF.

V usage is TRBV6-1 and J usage is TRBJ1-1; possibly TRBD1 for D (5 bases). This CDR3 comprises 15 residues. Germline V gives CDR1 MNHNS, CDR2 SASEGT. V lost 2 bases to trimming and J lost 2 bases, with 12 bases between them. The CDR3 reads CASSEFYRSNTEAFF. In DNA form, the CDR3 reads TGTGCCAGCAGTGAATTTTACAGGTCTAACACTGAAGCTTTCTTT.

The rearrangement uses TRBV9 and TRBJ2-7, with a possible D match to TRBD1 (5 bases). CDR1 and CDR2 from the germline V gene are SGDLS and YYNGEE. CDR3 length: 14 amino acids. The germline V and J ends were trimmed by 0 bases and 1 base, with 8 bases remaining between them. The CDR3 sequence: CASSVGGRSYEQYF. CDR3 nucleotides: TGTGCCAGCAGCGTAGGGGGCCGGTCCTACGAGCAGTACTTC.

The chain couples TRBV7-3 to TRBJ2-2; 7 bases line up with TRBD1. The junction had 9 bases not matched to a gene; V was cut back by 5 bases and J by 0 bases. The CDR3 totals 17 residues. In germline, CDR1 is SGHTA, CDR2 FQGTGA. The CDR3 here is CASSAPAGTANTGELFF. The DNA of the CDR3 is TGTGCCAGCAGCGCCCCAGCCGGGACAGCGAACACCGGGGAGCTGTTTTTT.

The chain combines TRBV4-3 with TRBJ1-1; weak D call: TRBD1 (6 bases). V was cut by 0 bases and J by 4 bases, with 15 bases left in between. The CDR3 is made up of 16 amino acids. Germline CDR1 reads LGHNA; CDR2 reads YSLEER. The CDR3 spells CASSQDGTGWGTEAFF. The CDR3 coding sequence is TGCGCCAGCAGCCAAGATGGAACAGGGTGGGGCACTGAAGCTTTCTTT.

The V and J genes are TRBV7-3 and TRBJ1-2; 9 bases are a match to TRBD1. The CDR3 consists of 13 residues. V lost 5 bases and J lost 4; bases outside the gene matches: 2. Germline lookup yields CDR1 SGHTA and CDR2 FQGTGA. CDR3 protein: CASSKGQGYGYTF. CDR3 DNA: TGTGCCAGCAGCAAGGGACAGGGCTATGGCTACACCTTC.